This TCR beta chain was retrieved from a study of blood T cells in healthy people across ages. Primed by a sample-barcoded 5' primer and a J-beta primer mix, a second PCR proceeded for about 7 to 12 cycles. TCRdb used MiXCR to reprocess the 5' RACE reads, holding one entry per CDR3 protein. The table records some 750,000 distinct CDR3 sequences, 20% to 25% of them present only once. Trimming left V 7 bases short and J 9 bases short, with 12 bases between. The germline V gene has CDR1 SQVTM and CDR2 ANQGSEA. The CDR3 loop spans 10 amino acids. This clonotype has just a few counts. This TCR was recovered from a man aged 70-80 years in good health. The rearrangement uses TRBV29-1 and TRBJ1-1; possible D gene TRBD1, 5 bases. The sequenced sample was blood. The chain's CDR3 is CSGRGTQAFF. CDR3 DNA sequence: TGCAGCGGGAGGGGCACCCAAGCTTTCTTT.